One sample yielded the 19 T cell receptor beta chains listed below, sequenced in a study of CD4 and CD8 cells across lung adenocarcinoma regions. Each CDR3 protein is one row after TCRdb ran MiXCR on the PCR reads. The table lists about 11,000 distinct CDR3 sequences, around three fifths of them singletons. Sequenced sample: CD8+ T cells from the margin of a lung tumor. These receptors were collected from a male donor with lung adenocarcinoma. The CD4 and CD8 labels of this study may be unreliable.

To note about this clonotype: One junction end disagrees with the germline gene, perhaps due to a read error. This sequence joins TRBV6-1 and TRBJ2-4; D may be TRBD2 (5 bases). Germline V CDR1 and CDR2: MNHNS, SASEGT. CDR3 length: 16 residues. CDR3 sequence: CLSRGTRVWAQDTQYF. The CDR3 DNA sequence: TGTCTGAGCCGCGGCACGAGGGTGTGGGCCCAAGATACGCAGTATTTC.

The V and J genes are TRBV10-2 and TRBJ1-2, with D possibly being TRBD1 (5 bases). V shed 3 bases and J shed 5 bases, with 16 bases lying between them. The length of the CDR3 is 15 residues. From germline, CDR1 is WSHSY and CDR2 SAAADI. The CDR3 spells CASSEGPGRGYGYTF. As DNA, the CDR3 is TGCGCCAGCAGTGAAGGGCCAGGGAGAGGGTATGGCTACACCTTC.

This clonotype was detected only a few times. The rearrangement links TRBV10-2 to TRBJ2-2; D is perhaps TRBD2 (5 bases). Germline CDR1 WSHSY, CDR2 SAAADI. The CDR3 loop spans 13 amino acids. Trimming stripped 6 bases from V and 1 base from J, with 6 bases between. CDR3 protein: CASREGNTGELFF. CDR3 bases: TGCGCCAGCAGAGAGGGGAACACCGGGGAGCTGTTTTTT.

The table lists this clonotype with a count of one. The chain recombines TRBV10-2 with TRBJ2-3; either TRBD1 or TRBD2 may supply D (5 bases each). The assigned J gene may be wrong: the sequence end matches TRBJ2-7 better. The CDR3 has 13 residues. Per germline, CDR1 WSHSY and CDR2 SAAADI. CDR3 DNA: TGCGCCAGGGGGGTGCGGAGCACAGATACGCAGTACTTC. Encoded protein: CARGVRSTDTQYF.

V gene TRBV7-6 combines with J gene TRBJ2-1, with TRBD2 matching 8 bases. The CDR3 has 17 residues. The germline V gene has CDR1 SGHVS and CDR2 FNYEAQ. V was pared by 5 bases and J by 0 bases, with 9 bases of the junction left unmatched. CDR3 bases: TGTGCCAGCAGCCTTCGGGGGGGACTCAGCTCCTACAATGAGCAGTTCTTC. It specifies CASSLRGGLSSYNEQFF.

This clonotype was seen repeatedly, ten times or more. This chain uses TRBV4-1 with TRBJ2-5; a weak D match, TRBD1 (5 bases). The end of the DNA aligns better with TRBJ2-7, so the J call may be wrong. This CDR3 contains 15 residues. Germline values: CDR1 MGHRA, CDR2 YSYEKL. The chain's CDR3 is CASSQEVSTAYEQYF. The DNA for the CDR3 is TGCGCCAGCAGCCAAGAAGTCTCGACAGCCTACGAGCAGTACTTC.

Concerning this clonotype: One end of the junction does not line up with germline, which may come from a read error. The chain joins TRBV6-1 to TRBJ2-3; TRBD2 aligns across 11 bases. This CDR3 is built from 15 residues. Per the germline V gene, CDR1 is MNHNS and CDR2 is SASEGT. The CDR3 DNA is TGTGCCAGCAGTGGGCTAGCGGGAGGCGCAGACATGCAGTACTTT. Its protein is CASSGLAGGADMQYF.

This clonotype was detected a few times. The rearrangement links TRBV24-1 to TRBJ2-3; D remains unclear. CDR1 and CDR2 (germline): KGHDR, SFDVKD. Trimming removed 3 bases at V and 6 bases at J, with 9 bases between. This CDR3 has 13 residues. The CDR3: CATSDGTRDTQYF. In nucleotides, the CDR3 is TGTGCCACCAGTGATGGAACAAGGGATACGCAGTATTTT.

The genes are TRBV4-1 and TRBJ2-5, with D possibly matching TRBD1 (9 bases). CDR1 MGHRA and CDR2 YSYEKL come from the germline V gene. CDR3 length: 15 residues. V gave up 5 bases and J gave up 11 bases, with 24 bases separating them. CDR3: CASSKPGQGLGEQYF. CDR3 DNA: TGCGCCAGCAGCAAACCGGGACAGGGACTAGGAGAGCAGTACTTC.

The chain has TRBV7-2 and TRBJ2-3, with 8 nucleotides matching TRBD2. After removal of 3 bases from V and 7 bases from J, the junction contained 18 bases not matched to a gene. The germline gives CDR1 SGHTA, CDR2 FQGNSA. The CDR3 has 18 residues. Written as DNA, the CDR3 is TGTGCCAGCAGCTTGGGCGAGGGGAGCGGGAGTACTAGGAATACGCAGTATTTT. Protein product: CASSLGEGSGSTRNTQYF.

The chain has TRBV11-2 and TRBJ2-1; 9 bases match TRBD2. The closer fit of TRBJ2-7 to the DNA end suggests the J call may be wrong. Per germline, CDR1 SGHAT and CDR2 FQNNGV. The length of the CDR3 is 16 residues. CDR3 in amino acids: CASSLDSGSYSYEQYF. The CDR3 nucleotides are TGTGCCAGCAGCTTAGATAGCGGGAGCTACTCCTACGAGCAGTACTTC.

This clonotype was seen only a few times. The chain joins TRBV11-1 to TRBJ2-1, with no clear D. Germline CDR1 is SGHAT and CDR2 is FQDESV (reference sequence). This CDR3 contains 15 residues. The ends were cut back, 3 bases at V and 7 bases at J, with 16 bases in the middle. CDR3 sequence reads: CASSFRGWGMNEQFF. The CDR3 DNA follows: TGTGCCAGCAGCTTTCGTGGGTGGGGAATGAATGAGCAGTTCTTC.

This rearrangement joins TRBV9 to TRBJ1-1, with D possibly TRBD1 on 6 matching bases. The CDR3 is made up of 15 amino acids. Deletions cut 4 bases from V and 5 bases from J, with 18 bases between. Germline lookup yields CDR1 SGDLS and CDR2 YYNGEE. The CDR3 DNA follows: TGTGCCAGCAGCCCCAGTACAGGGCAGGGGACTGAAGCTTTCTTT. Translation gives CASSPSTGQGTEAFF.

The chain carries TRBV6-1 and TRBJ2-7, with TRBD1 matching over 9 bases. This CDR3 contains 14 residues. The trim removed 6 bases at V and 3 bases at J, leaving 6 bases unmatched. Germline CDR1 reads MNHNS; CDR2 reads SASEGT. The CDR3 coding sequence is TGTGCCAGCAGAGCCGGGACAGGGTACTACGAGCAGTACTTC. Encoded protein: CASRAGTGYYEQYF.

The chain links TRBV5-1 to TRBJ2-5; no definite D call. Trimming stripped 2 bases from V and 3 bases from J, with 11 bases between. Per germline, CDR1 SGHRS and CDR2 YFSETQ. CDR3 length: 14 amino acids. The CDR3 DNA sequence: TGCGCCAGCAGCTTTACAGTATCGAAAGAGACCCAGTACTTC. Translated, it gives CASSFTVSKETQYF.

This clonotype occurred once. The genes are TRBV6-5 and TRBJ2-1, with a possible D match to TRBD2 (5 bases). The CDR3 totals 18 residues. Trimming took off 4 bases at V and 0 bases at J, with 19 bases between the two ends. Germline CDR1 is MNHEY and CDR2 is SVGAGI. The CDR3 sequence: CASSFGLQRLSSYNEQFF. The CDR3 DNA sequence: TGTGCCAGCAGTTTCGGTCTACAGCGGTTGAGCTCCTACAATGAGCAGTTCTTC.

The chain uses TRBV29-1 and TRBJ2-3, with TRBD1 identical over 10 bases. The CDR3 length is 15 residues. Germline V gene data show CDR1 as SQVTM and CDR2 as ANQGSEA. Trimming took 1 base from V and 4 from J; bases not matched to a gene: 5. The CDR3 region is CSVEVRDRGSDTQYF. The CDR3 DNA is TGCAGCGTTGAAGTTCGGGACAGGGGCTCAGATACGCAGTATTTT.

This clonotype appeared a few times. The rearrangement links TRBV27 to TRBJ2-1; D not resolved. Germline V CDR1 and CDR2: MNHEY, SMNVEV (reference sequence). V lost 7 bases and J 2 bases, leaving 18 bases between the germline ends. CDR3 size: 16 residues. As DNA, the CDR3 is TGTGCCAGCACGGGCCTCTCCCTTACAACCTACAATGAGCAGTTCTTC. It codes for CASTGLSLTTYNEQFF.

The sample holds many counts of this clonotype. This chain connects TRBV6-5 to TRBJ1-1; D unresolved. Between the trimmed V and J ends, which lost 2 bases and 5 bases, there was a span of 9 bases. Germline values: CDR1 MNHEY, CDR2 SVGAGI. The CDR3 is 13 residues long. The CDR3 DNA reads TGTGCCAGCAGTTACAGTCGGGTGACTGAAGCTTTCTTT. Translating it yields CASSYSRVTEAFF.